The 28 T cell receptor beta chains below come from one sample, sequenced in a study of CD8 T cells in ankylosing spondylitis. TCRdb called the 5' RACE reads again in MiXCR, with one record for every CDR3 protein. This sample has fewer than 250,000 distinct CDR3 sequences, with approximately 20% found just once. Antigens for these TCRs are unknown. Regarding the study as a whole: A TCR beta motif of 7 or 8 highly homologous variants appeared characteristic of ankylosing spondylitis blood.

The sample taken for sequencing was blood, either unsorted or a sorted T cell fraction (not recorded which). The receptors stem from a male donor with ankylosing spondylitis.

This clonotype was detected only once. The V and J genes are TRBV7-9 and TRBJ2-7; weak D call: TRBD1 (7 bases). CDR3 length equals 15 residues. The germline V gene has CDR1 SEHNR and CDR2 FQNEAQ (reference sequence). Trimming shortened V by 1 base and J by 5 bases, and 15 bases separated the two germline ends. The CDR3 DNA reads TGTGCCAGCAGCTTAGGTTCCCAGGGGGGAGACGAGCAGTACTTC. It encodes CASSLGSQGGDEQYF.

This chain uses TRBV12-3 or TRBV12-4 with TRBJ1-2; D call uncertain. This CDR3 is built from 13 residues. V was cut by 2 bases and J by 4 bases, with 8 bases left in between. The CDR3 loop is CASSLNRVYGYTF. In DNA, the CDR3 is TGTGCCAGCAGTTTAAACCGAGTCTATGGCTACACCTTC.

This clonotype was recorded a few times. The chain uses TRBV19 and TRBJ2-1, with 12 bases fitting TRBD1. Germline CDR1 and CDR2: LNHDA and SQIVND (reference sequence). The CDR3 extends over 16 amino acids. V dropped 7 bases and J dropped 7; count of bases not matched to a gene: 11. The CDR3 DNA reads as TGTGCCAGTACCTTACTCCCGGGACAGGGGGCAAATGAGCAGTTCTTC. Its translation: CASTLLPGQGANEQFF.

The V call is TRBV12-3 or TRBV12-4, the J call TRBJ2-1; possibly TRBD1 or TRBD2 for D (5 bases each). The ends were cut back, 9 bases at V and 3 bases at J, with 18 bases in the middle. CDR3 length: 15 residues. For the CDR3, the DNA is TGTGCCAGTGCCACTGGGGGACCGGGCTACAATGAGCAGTTCTTC. Its translation: CASATGGPGYNEQFF.

This clonotype was found a few times. The rearrangement links TRBV28 to TRBJ1-6, with D possibly matching TRBD1 (5 bases). CDR3 length equals 14 residues. V was clipped by 2 bases and J by 8 bases, with 10 bases between them. Germline V CDR1 and CDR2: MDHEN, SYDVKM. DNA for the CDR3: TGTGCCAGCAGTTTAGAGGGGTGGGATTCACCCCTCCACTTT. Protein product: CASSLEGWDSPLHF.

This clonotype was found a few times. The chain has TRBV4-1 and TRBJ1-4; D uncertain. Germline CDR1 MGHRA, CDR2 YSYEKL. The CDR3 runs to 14 residues. Trimming shortened V by 0 bases and J by 5 bases, and 7 bases separated the two germline ends. CDR3 amino acids: CASSQDTGNEKLFF. The DNA for the CDR3 is TGCGCCAGCAGCCAAGATACCGGAAATGAAAAACTGTTTTTT.

This chain uses TRBV9 with TRBJ2-7; 9 nucleotides agree with TRBD2. Germline V gene sequence: CDR1 SGDLS, CDR2 YYNGEE. V lost 1 base to trimming and J lost 6 bases; unmatched junction nucleotides: 11. The CDR3 is 16 amino acids. The CDR3 DNA is TGTGCCAGCAGCGTAATGGCCAGTAGCGGGGGTCGCGAGCAGTACTTC. Translation gives CASSVMASSGGREQYF.

The CDR3 is CATGGTGVNSPLHF. CDR3 nucleotide sequence: TGTGCCACGGGAGGGACAGGGGTAAATTCACCCCTCCACTTT. This chain uses TRBV6-1 with TRBJ1-6; 10 positions match TRBD1. Unmatched junction bases numbered 7, after V lost 10 bases and J lost 7 bases. Germline CDR1 MNHNS, CDR2 SASEGT. This CDR3 has 14 residues.

This clonotype was recorded many times. The chain couples TRBV4-1 to TRBJ1-2; maybe TRBD1 (6 bases). The germline V gene encodes CDR1 MGHRA and CDR2 YSYEKL. The V end lost 0 bases, the J end lost 5 bases, and 16 bases lay between the germline ends. The CDR3 spans 16 residues. Here the CDR3 DNA reads TGCGCCAGCAGCCAAGAACTCGGGACACCTGAATATGGCTACACCTTC. Its translation: CASSQELGTPEYGYTF.

The chain recombines TRBV12-3 or TRBV12-4 with TRBJ2-7; D assignment may be TRBD1 or TRBD2 (5 bases each). V was shortened by 4 bases and J by 2 bases, with 15 bases between the two germline ends. This CDR3 has 15 residues. The CDR3 region has the DNA TGTGCCAGCAGTTACAAAGGGACGCAGGCCTACGAGCAGTACTTC. It codes for CASSYKGTQAYEQYF.

This clonotype was seen a few times. Compared with germline, one end of the junction differs, possibly owing to a read error. The CDR3 region is CASSLTSGGPHNEQFF. CDR3 nucleotide sequence: TGTGCTAGCAGCTTAACTAGCGGGGGGCCACACAATGAGCAGTTCTTC. The chain combines TRBV7-7 with TRBJ2-1; 12 bases line up with TRBD2. CDR1 and CDR2 from the germline V gene are SSHAT and FNYEAQ (reference sequence). The CDR3 loop spans 16 amino acids.

The chain has TRBV5-1 and TRBJ2-1, with 15 nucleotides matching TRBD2. Unmatched junction bases numbered 8, after V lost 0 bases and J lost 7 bases. This CDR3 region has 18 residues. The germline V gene has CDR1 SGHRS and CDR2 YFSETQ. The CDR3 loop is CASSLAWTSGRDGNEQFF. CDR3 sequence (DNA): TGCGCCAGCAGCTTGGCCTGGACTAGCGGGAGGGATGGGAATGAGCAGTTCTTC.

The V call is TRBV7-9, the J call TRBJ1-1, with TRBD1 as a possible D gene (5 bases). The CDR3 contains 16 residues. V lost 5 bases, J lost 0 bases, and 16 bases lay in between. Per the germline V gene, CDR1 is SEHNR and CDR2 is FQNEAQ (reference sequence). In DNA form, the CDR3 reads TGTGCCAGCAGCGCTCTCGACCCGGACATGAACACTGAAGCTTTCTTT. It is translated as CASSALDPDMNTEAFF.

The rearrangement uses TRBV7-8 and TRBJ2-7, with 7 positions matching TRBD2. Germline assignment: CDR1 SGHVS and CDR2 FQNEAQ. The CDR3 covers 13 residues. With V trimmed by 4 bases and J by 5 bases, 5 bases remained unmatched. CDR3 sequence: CASSWGGENEQYF. DNA of the CDR3: TGTGCCAGCAGCTGGGGGGGGGAGAACGAGCAGTACTTC.

The chain uses TRBV4-1 and TRBJ1-1; D gene uncertain. The CDR3 is made up of 12 amino acids. V was clipped by 1 base and J by 5 bases, with 5 bases between them. The germline CDR1 and CDR2 sequences are MGHRA and YSYEKL. The CDR3, as DNA: TGCGCCAGCAGCCAAGTTGGTACTGAAGCTTTCTTT. This gives the protein CASSQVGTEAFF.

This clonotype was observed a single time. The chain links TRBV19 to TRBJ2-7, with D hard to call. CDR1 is LNHDA, CDR2 SQIVND, per germline (reference sequence). This CDR3 is built from 14 residues. V lost 4 bases and J 0 bases, leaving 10 bases between the germline ends. CDR3 sequence: CASSKGLSSYEQYF. In DNA, the CDR3 is TGTGCCAGTAGTAAGGGTTTAAGCTCCTACGAGCAGTACTTC.

The chain recombines TRBV28 with TRBJ1-4; D is ambiguous. V lost 3 bases and J 7 bases, leaving 18 bases between the germline ends. From germline, CDR1 is MDHEN and CDR2 SYDVKM. The CDR3 runs 16 residues. The CDR3 DNA sequence: TGTGCCAGCAGTTTTGGAGTATCGGTACGGGGTGAAAAACTGTTTTTT. Translated: CASSFGVSVRGEKLFF.

The genes are TRBV4-1 and TRBJ1-5, with a weak D call TRBD1 (5 bases). This CDR3 contains 15 residues. Between the trimmed V and J ends, which lost 0 bases and 6 bases, there was a span of 12 bases. Germline-derived CDR1 and CDR2 are MGHRA and YSYEKL. As DNA, the CDR3 is TGCGCCAGCAGCCAAGATGGGGGGGAGGTTCAGCCCCAGCATTTT. Translated, it gives CASSQDGGEVQPQHF.

This clonotype occurred a few times. V and J are TRBV28 and TRBJ2-5, with TRBD1 identical over 7 bases. CDR3 length: 19 amino acids. CDR1 and CDR2 from the germline V gene are MDHEN and SYDVKM. The junction had 21 bases not matched to a gene; V was cut back by 4 bases and J by 4 bases. CDR3 bases: TGTGCCAGCAGTTCCTGGGACAGCCACAAAGCAGTTTCTGTAGAGACCCAGTACTTC. It specifies CASSSWDSHKAVSVETQYF.

Only a few counts were recorded for this clonotype. J is TRBJ2-7 and V is TRBV27, with D perhaps matching TRBD2 (6 bases). V gave up 4 bases and J gave up 2 bases, with 9 bases separating them. The CDR3 loop spans 13 amino acids. In germline, CDR1 is MNHEY, CDR2 SMNVEV (reference sequence). CDR3 nucleotide sequence: TGTGCCAGCAGTTCCGGGGGTACCTACGAGCAGTACTTC. Translating it yields CASSSGGTYEQYF.

This clonotype came up a few times. The chain uses TRBV10-3 and TRBJ1-1; 9 nucleotides line up with TRBD1. V lost 10 bases to trimming and J lost 7 bases; unmatched junction nucleotides: 16. CDR3 length: 15 residues. Germline values: CDR1 ENHRY, CDR2 SYGVKD. The CDR3 protein is CATDSPGQGRDEAFF. DNA for the CDR3: TGTGCCACCGACTCTCCGGGACAGGGTAGGGATGAAGCTTTCTTT.

This clonotype was counted a single time. The chain employs TRBV6-5 and TRBJ2-2, with TRBD2 as a possible D gene (6 bases). The CDR3 is made up of 17 amino acids. CDR1 is MNHEY and CDR2 is SVGAGI in the germline V gene. Deletions cut 0 bases from V and 0 bases from J, with 11 bases between. Written as DNA, the CDR3 is TGTGCCAGCAGTTACTCGATTGGGACTGCGAACACCGGGGAGCTGTTTTTT. Translating it yields CASSYSIGTANTGELFF.

The chain links TRBV7-9 to TRBJ2-7; TRBD1 matches 7 bases. Germline CDR1 and CDR2: SEHNR and FQNEAQ (reference sequence). The CDR3 covers 15 residues. J lost 2 bases, V lost 0 bases, and 4 bases had no gene match. CDR3 in DNA: TGTGCCAGCAGCTTAGCCCGGACAGGCACCTACGAGCAGTACTTC. Amino acid sequence: CASSLARTGTYEQYF.

This clonotype was detected a few times. This rearrangement joins TRBV28 to TRBJ2-4; no clear D gene. The CDR3 length is 14 residues. The germline CDR1 and CDR2 sequences are MDHEN and SYDVKM. V was pared by 5 bases and J by 3 bases, with 11 bases between. The CDR3 sequence: CASSHGPSKNIQYF. CDR3 DNA: TGTGCCAGCAGTCACGGACCGAGCAAAAACATTCAGTACTTC.

This clonotype was observed a handful of times. V usage is TRBV12-3 or TRBV12-4 and J usage is TRBJ1-2; 7 positions agree with TRBD1. The length of the CDR3 is 13 residues. J lost 4 bases, V lost 8 bases, and 7 bases had no gene match. For the CDR3, the DNA is TGTGCCAGCGCCGCCGGGACAGTCTATGGCTACACCTTC. As protein: CASAAGTVYGYTF.

The chain uses TRBV7-9 and TRBJ1-3; 9 positions match TRBD1. Germline V gives CDR1 SEHNR, CDR2 FQNEAQ (reference sequence). The length of the CDR3 is 17 residues. V trimming: 4 bases; J trimming: 2 bases; junction bases outside the gene matches: 9. The CDR3 loop reads CASSSGQGRIAGNTIYF. CDR3 coding DNA: TGTGCCAGCAGCTCCGGACAGGGGAGGATTGCTGGAAACACCATATATTTT. Full variable domain (remainder filled in from reference TRBV7-9 and TRBJ1-3): DTGVSQNPRHKITKRGQNVTFRCDPISEHNRLYWYRQTLGQGPEFLTYFQNEAQLEKSRLLSDRFSAERPKGSFSTLEIQRTEQGDSAMYLCASSSGQGRIAGNTIYFGEGSWLTVV.

This clonotype was seen a handful of times. The V gene is TRBV27, the J gene TRBJ1-2, with a weak D call TRBD1 (5 bases). V was trimmed by 4 bases and J by 4 bases, leaving 13 bases between them. The CDR3 sequence is 14 residues long. Germline loops: CDR1 MNHEY, CDR2 SMNVEV (reference sequence). This CDR3 is CASSYDQGGYGYTF. As DNA, the CDR3 is TGTGCCAGCAGTTATGATCAGGGTGGCTATGGCTACACCTTC.

The gene calls are TRBV7-6 and TRBJ2-7, with a weak D call TRBD2 (5 bases). Germline V CDR1 and CDR2: SGHVS, FNYEAQ. This CDR3 has 13 amino acids. With 3 bases removed from V and 2 bases from J, the gap between germline ends came to 8 bases. The CDR3, as DNA: TGTGCCAGCAGCTTGGAGCGGACCTACGAGCAGTACTTC. Protein: CASSLERTYEQYF.